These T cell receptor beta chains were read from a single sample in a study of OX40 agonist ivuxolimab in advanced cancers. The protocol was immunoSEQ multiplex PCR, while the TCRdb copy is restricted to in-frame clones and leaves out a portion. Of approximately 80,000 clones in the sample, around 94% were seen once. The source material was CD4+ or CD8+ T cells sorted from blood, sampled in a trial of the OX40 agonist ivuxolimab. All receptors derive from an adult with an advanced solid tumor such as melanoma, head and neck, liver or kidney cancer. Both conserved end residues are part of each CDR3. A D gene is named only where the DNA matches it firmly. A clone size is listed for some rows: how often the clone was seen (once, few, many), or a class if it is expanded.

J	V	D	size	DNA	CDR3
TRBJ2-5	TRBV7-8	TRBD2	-	TGTGCCAGCAGCTTAGCCCCTAGTGGTAGCGGGTTAGAGACCCAGTACTTC	CASSLAPSGSGLETQYF
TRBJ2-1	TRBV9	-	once	TGTGCCAGCAGCGATCATCCAGTTTACTACAATGAGCAGTTCTTC	CASSDHPVYYNEQFF
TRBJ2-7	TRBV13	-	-	TGTGCCAGCAGCTTTCAGGGATCGGTCTCCTACGAGCAGTACTTC	CASSFQGSVSYEQYF
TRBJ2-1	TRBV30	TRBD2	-	TGTGCCTGGAGGGAAAGACTAGCGGAGAGCAATGAGCAGTTCTTC	CAWRERLAESNEQFF
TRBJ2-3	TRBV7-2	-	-	TGTGCCAGCAGCACCATCATAGGGGACCCCACAGATACGCAGTATTTT	CASSTIIGDPTDTQYF
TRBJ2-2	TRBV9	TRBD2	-	TGTGCCAGCAGCGTACCCTCTAGCGGGTCGGACACCGGGGAGCTGTTTTTT	CASSVPSSGSDTGELFF
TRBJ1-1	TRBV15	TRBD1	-	TGTGCCACCAGCAGTGCACCGGGACAGGGAGCCCCTGAAGCTTTCTTT	CATSSAPGQGAPEAFF
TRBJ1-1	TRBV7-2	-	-	TGTGCCAGCAGCTTTTTGGGGGTCGTGAACACTGAAGCTTTCTTT	CASSFLGVVNTEAFF
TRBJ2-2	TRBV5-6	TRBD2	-	TGTGCCAGCAGCTTGGGGGTAGCGGGAAACACCGGGGAGCTGTTTTTT	CASSLGVAGNTGELFF
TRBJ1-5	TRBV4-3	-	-	TGCGCCAGCAGCCATGACAGGTTCACCAATCAGCCCCAGCATTTT	CASSHDRFTNQPQHF
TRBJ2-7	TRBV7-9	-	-	TGTGCCAGCAGCTTCGGGTCTGGGGTCGACGAGCAGTACTTC	CASSFGSGVDEQYF
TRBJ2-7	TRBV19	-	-	TGTGCCAGTAGTATAGATCTCGGCAGCCTCTACGAGCAGTACTTC	CASSIDLGSLYEQYF
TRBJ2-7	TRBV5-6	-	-	TGTGCCAGCAGCTTGTCGGGGTTCCACGAGCAGTACTTC	CASSLSGFHEQYF
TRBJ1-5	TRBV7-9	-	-	TGTGCCAGCAGCGCCGGGCGGGGCGGCAATCAGCCCCAGCATTTT	CASSAGRGGNQPQHF
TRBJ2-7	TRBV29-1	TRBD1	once	TGCAGCGTTGAAAAGAATACAGGGGCCTACGAGCAGTACTTC	CSVEKNTGAYEQYF
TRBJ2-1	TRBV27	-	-	TGTGCCAGCAGTTTAGTTTTCAAGAGCTCCTACAATGAGCAGTTCTTC	CASSLVFKSSYNEQFF